Listed here is a single TCR beta chain. This sample is drawn from a study of blood T cell repertoires in COVID-19. Study in general: Specimens from acute and convalescent COVID-19 originated in the United States, Italy and Spain. T cells, B-cell-depleted T cells, or PBMCs supplied cDNA or gDNA.

The table came from immunoSEQ multiplex PCR; TCRdb's copy has only in-frame clones and leaves some out. Here the sample spans about 280,000 clones, under 90% being singletons. Trimming took off 8 bases at V and 6 bases at J, with 16 bases between the two ends. Germline V gene lookup returns CDR1 MNHEY and CDR2 SVGAGI. The CDR3 runs 13 residues. The receptor's source is a woman in her 50s who had recovered from COVID-19. Sequencing was done on a sample of peripheral blood. The chain employs TRBV6-5 and TRBJ1-2; possibly TRBD1 for D (6 bases). Here the CDR3 DNA reads TGTGCCAGCCTCGGGAGGGGGGCTCATGGCTACACCTTC. Protein: CASLGRGAHGYTF.